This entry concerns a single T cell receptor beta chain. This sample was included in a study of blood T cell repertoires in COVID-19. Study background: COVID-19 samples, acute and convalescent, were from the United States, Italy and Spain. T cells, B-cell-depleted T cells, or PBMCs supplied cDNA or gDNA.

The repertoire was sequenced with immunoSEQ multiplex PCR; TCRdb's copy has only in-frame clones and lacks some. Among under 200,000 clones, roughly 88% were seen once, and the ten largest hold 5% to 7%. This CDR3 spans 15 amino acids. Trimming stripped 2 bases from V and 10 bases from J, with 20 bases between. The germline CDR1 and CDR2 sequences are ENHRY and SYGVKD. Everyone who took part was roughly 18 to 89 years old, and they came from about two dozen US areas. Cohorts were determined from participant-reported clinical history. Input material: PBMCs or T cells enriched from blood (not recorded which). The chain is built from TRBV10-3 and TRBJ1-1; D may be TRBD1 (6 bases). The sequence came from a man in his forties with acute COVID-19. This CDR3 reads CAISESGDMELRAFF. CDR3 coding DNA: TGTGCCATCAGTGAGAGTGGGGACATGGAATTAAGAGCTTTCTTT.